Listed here are 20 T cell receptor beta chains from one sample, sequenced in a study of OX40 agonist ivuxolimab in advanced cancers. Produced via immunoSEQ multiplex PCR; TCRdb's table is partial and in-frame only. The sample yields some 57,000 clones, approximately 84% seen once. This sample comprised CD4+ or CD8+ T cells sorted from blood, obtained in a trial of the OX40 agonist ivuxolimab. All receptors derive from an adult with an advanced solid tumor such as melanoma, head and neck, liver or kidney cancer.

The J gene is TRBJ1-1, the V gene TRBV9; D unresolved. The V end was cut by 0 bases, the J end by 0 bases, with 9 bases between. Germline values: CDR1 SGDLS, CDR2 YYNGEE. This CDR3 is 15 amino acids long. The DNA for the CDR3 is TGTGCCAGCAGCGTAGCGGGAGCGTTGAACACTGAAGCTTTCTTT. Protein product: CASSVAGALNTEAFF.

The V gene is TRBV28, the J gene TRBJ1-3, with 7 bases that match TRBD1. V gave up 6 bases and J gave up 7 bases; unmatched junction bases: 12. Per the germline V gene, CDR1 is MDHEN and CDR2 is SYDVKM. The CDR3 consists of 15 residues. The CDR3 coding sequence is TGTGCCAGCAGCTTCTTCAGGGGGACGGAGAACACCATATATTTT. It yields the protein CASSFFRGTENTIYF.

This chain joins TRBV7-3 and TRBJ1-5; D is possibly TRBD1 (5 bases). The CDR3 sequence is 13 residues long. CDR1 and CDR2 (germline): SGHTA, FQGTGA. The V end lost 5 bases, the J end lost 1 base, and 6 bases lay between the germline ends. The CDR3 DNA is TGTGCCAGCAGCCGGGACAGCAATCAGCCCCAGCATTTT. Translating it yields CASSRDSNQPQHF.

This chain links TRBV4-1 with TRBJ2-1; 11 nucleotides match TRBD2. Germline V gene data show CDR1 as MGHRA and CDR2 as YSYEKL. V lost 0 bases, J lost 8 bases, and 9 bases stayed unmatched. The CDR3 has 17 residues. CDR3 loop: CASSQDTSGSGGDEQFF. The CDR3 DNA reads TGCGCCAGCAGCCAAGATACTAGCGGGAGCGGAGGCGATGAGCAGTTCTTC.

This sequence joins TRBV19 and TRBJ2-1; 8 positions match TRBD2. CDR1 and CDR2 from the germline V gene are LNHDA and SQIVND (reference sequence). V trimming: 5 bases; J trimming: 1 base; junction bases outside the gene matches: 7. This CDR3 has 16 amino acids. CDR3 loop: CASSHSGMNSYNEQFF. The CDR3, as DNA: TGTGCCAGTAGTCATAGCGGGATGAATTCCTACAATGAGCAGTTCTTC.

The chain combines TRBV7-7 with TRBJ2-3, with TRBD2 identical over 8 bases. V gave up 5 bases and J gave up 4 bases; unmatched junction bases: 5. This CDR3 region has 14 residues. Germline assignment: CDR1 SSHAT and CDR2 FNYEAQ (reference sequence). The CDR3 sequence is CASSPGGLADTQYF. The CDR3 DNA sequence: TGTGCCAGCAGCCCGGGGGGGCTCGCAGATACGCAGTATTTT.

This clone was observed a single time. The gene calls are TRBV5-1 and TRBJ2-7; D gene unclear. This CDR3 is built from 14 residues. Trimming took 0 bases from V and 3 from J, leaving 10 bases between them. Germline values: CDR1 SGHRS, CDR2 YFSETQ. Here the CDR3 DNA reads TGCGCCAGCAGCTTGGGAGTACCACTCTACGAGCAGTACTTC. This codes for CASSLGVPLYEQYF.

In DNA form, the CDR3 reads TGTGCCAGCAGCTCAGCGACTAGCGGGGCTAGCACAGATACGCAGTATTTT. Protein product: CASSSATSGASTDTQYF. The chain recombines TRBV7-9 with TRBJ2-3, with TRBD2 matching 11 bases. With 4 bases clipped from V and 0 bases from J, the junction kept 6 bases outside the gene matches. CDR1 SEHNR and CDR2 FQNEAQ come from the germline V gene (reference sequence). CDR3 size: 17 residues.

J is TRBJ1-5 and V is TRBV6-5; 7 positions agree with TRBD1. The germline CDR1 and CDR2 sequences are MNHEY and SVGAGI. This CDR3 has 15 residues. Germline trimming cut 5 bases from V and 5 bases from J; bases unmatched to any gene: 9. CDR3 residues: CASSPAGTEYQPQHF. The CDR3 nucleotides are TGTGCCAGCAGTCCAGCCGGGACAGAGTATCAGCCCCAGCATTTT.

The CDR3 reads CASTLGHRGQPQHF. DNA for the CDR3: TGTGCCAGCACCCTGGGACATCGAGGTCAGCCCCAGCATTTT. The gene calls are TRBV28 and TRBJ1-5; a possible D gene is TRBD1 (6 bases). This CDR3 contains 14 residues. V was clipped by 7 bases and J by 6 bases, with 16 bases between them. CDR1 and CDR2 (germline): MDHEN, SYDVKM.

This chain uses TRBV19 with TRBJ2-1; D may be TRBD2 (6 bases). Germline values: CDR1 LNHDA, CDR2 SQIVND (reference sequence). V lost 6 bases and J 4 bases, leaving 7 bases between the germline ends. The CDR3 runs to 12 residues. CDR3 nucleotides: TGTGCCAGTAGCGGGAGTTACAATGAGCAGTTCTTC. Translated: CASSGSYNEQFF.

This chain uses TRBV11-2 with TRBJ1-5, with D tentatively TRBD1 (6 bases). V dropped 0 bases and J dropped 5 bases, with 11 bases sitting between them. The CDR3 consists of 15 residues. The germline CDR1 and CDR2 sequences are SGHAT and FQNNGV. Here the CDR3 reads CASSLESAGDQPQHF. The CDR3 coding sequence is TGTGCCAGCAGCTTAGAATCGGCAGGGGATCAGCCCCAGCATTTT.

This chain joins TRBV19 and TRBJ2-3; 11 nucleotides match TRBD2. After removal of 7 bases from V and 4 bases from J, the junction contained 7 bases not matched to a gene. CDR3 length: 15 residues. Looked up from germline, CDR1 is LNHDA and CDR2 is SQIVND (reference sequence). DNA of the CDR3: TGTGCCAGTAAAGTAGTAGCGGGAGGGTCAGATACGCAGTATTTT. Amino acid sequence: CASKVVAGGSDTQYF.

The chain couples TRBV7-2 to TRBJ2-1; D gene ambiguous. Trimming stripped 0 bases from V and 6 bases from J, with 6 bases between. The germline gives CDR1 SGHTA, CDR2 FQGNSA. CDR3 length equals 13 residues. The CDR3, as DNA: TGTGCCAGCAGCTTAGCGGTCAGCAATGAGCAGTTCTTC. Protein: CASSLAVSNEQFF.

The DNA for the CDR3 is TGTGCCAGCAGTGAACGTAGAGGGTTAGGGCGGGAGCAGTACTTC. Translation: CASSERRGLGREQYF. The chain combines TRBV2 with TRBJ2-7, with D perhaps matching TRBD2 (5 bases). V dropped 2 bases and J dropped 7 bases, with 18 bases sitting between them. Germline V CDR1 and CDR2: SNHLY, FYNNEI. CDR3 length equals 15 residues.

In DNA, the CDR3 is TGCGCCAGCAGTGAAGACCGGGGCTCCTACGAGCAGTACTTC. It encodes CASSEDRGSYEQYF. This chain uses TRBV10-2 with TRBJ2-7; D is possibly TRBD2 (5 bases). V lost 3 bases, J lost 0 bases, and 9 bases lay in between. The CDR3 covers 14 residues. Germline V CDR1 and CDR2: WSHSY, SAAADI.

This sequence joins TRBV2 and TRBJ2-5, with unresolved D. CDR3 size: 13 residues. Germline lookup yields CDR1 SNHLY and CDR2 FYNNEI. Trimming cost V 7 bases and J 2 bases, with 11 bases left between them. The chain's CDR3 is CASTYSLQETQYF. The CDR3 nucleotides are TGTGCCAGCACCTACAGCTTACAAGAGACCCAGTACTTC.

This clone was detected only once. The rearrangement joins TRBV18 to TRBJ2-7; the match to TRBD1 covers 9 bases. The CDR3 runs 15 residues. The germline CDR1 and CDR2 sequences are KGHSH and LQKENI. The junction had 6 bases not matched to a gene; V was cut back by 2 bases and J by 4 bases. The CDR3 sequence: CASSPGGQGKYEQYF. The DNA of the CDR3 is TGTGCCAGCTCACCAGGGGGACAGGGTAAATACGAGCAGTACTTC.

This chain uses TRBV28 with TRBJ2-2, with 7 bases lining up with TRBD1. Unmatched junction bases numbered 1, after V lost 6 bases and J lost 6 bases. Germline lookup yields CDR1 MDHEN and CDR2 SYDVKM. The CDR3 loop spans 12 amino acids. In nucleotides, the CDR3 is TGTGCCAGCAGAACAGGGGCCGGGGAGCTGTTTTTT. Translation: CASRTGAGELFF.

This clone turned up a few times. This rearrangement joins TRBV11-2 to TRBJ2-3; D is unclear. Germline CDR1 SGHAT, CDR2 FQNNGV. V gave up 4 bases and J gave up 0 bases, with 17 bases separating them. This CDR3 is built from 17 residues. As DNA, the CDR3 is TGTGCCAGCAGCTCATACTTTCGGCGTGATAGCACAGATACGCAGTATTTT. Translating it yields CASSSYFRRDSTDTQYF.